The rows below give T cell receptor beta chains drawn from one sample of a study of glioma-infiltrating T cells. TCRdb re-analysed the multiplex PCR reads in MiXCR, keeping a single row per CDR3 protein. The profile covers fewer than 200,000 distinct CDR3 sequences, with around 30% appearing a single time and around 20% taken by the ten largest. Sequences were obtained from glioma tissue, nonneoplastic brain tissue, or PBMCs (not recorded which). These receptors all stem from a human donor with low-grade glioma or glioblastoma, undergoing nonglioma brain surgery, or in good health (not recorded which). Both conserved end residues are part of each CDR3. Fields, in order: clone size, V gene, J gene, D gene, CDR3 protein, CDR3 DNA. D genes are given only for firm matches. Only part of the rows carry a size: once, few, many, or a class if the clone is expanded.

>many|TRBV20-1|TRBJ2-1|.
CSAPERGPIYNEQFF
TGCAGTGCCCCAGAGCGAGGACCTATTTACAATGAGCAGTTCTTC
>.|TRBV5-6|TRBJ2-3|TRBD2
CASSLVRRGAISADTQYF
TGTGCCAGCAGCCTGGTTCGGCGGGGGGCAATTTCGGCAGATACGCAGTATTTT
>many|TRBV20-1|TRBJ2-7|TRBD2
CSARDRPSGRALVLEQYF
TGCAGTGCTAGAGATCGCCCTAGCGGGAGGGCCTTAGTTCTCGAGCAGTACTTC
>.|TRBV20-1|TRBJ2-7|.
CSARSPRDSYEQYF
TGCAGTGCTAGAAGCCCTCGGGACTCCTACGAGCAGTACTTC
>few|TRBV9|TRBJ2-3|.
CASSTYFSGSTDTQYF
TGTGCCAGCAGCACCTACTTCAGCGGTAGCACAGATACGCAGTATTTT
>many|TRBV11-2|TRBJ1-5|.
CASSPPGEGQPQHF
TGTGCCAGCAGCCCCCCCGGGGAGGGGCAGCCCCAGCATTTT
>many|TRBV6-1|TRBJ2-3|.
CASSYALASTDTQYF
TGTGCCAGCAGTTACGCGCTAGCGAGCACAGATACGCAGTATTTT
>.|TRBV12-3/TRBV12-4|TRBJ2-7|.
CASSFLTYGSYEQYF
TGTGCCAGCAGTTTTCTGACCTATGGATCCTACGAGCAGTACTTC
>many|TRBV7-2|TRBJ2-5|.
CASRRGVYPQETQYF
TGTGCCAGCAGGAGGGGAGTGTATCCCCAAGAGACCCAGTACTTC
>.|TRBV27|TRBJ2-1|.
CASSLSQASKQFF
TGTGCCAGCAGTTTATCACAAGCGTCCAAGCAGTTCTTC
>few|TRBV15|TRBJ1-5|.
CATSIDSNQPQHF
TGTGCCACCAGCATTGATAGCAATCAGCCCCAGCATTTT
>.|TRBV20-1|TRBJ1-6|.
CSASWQELLPLHF
TGCAGTGCTAGTTGGCAGGAATTATTACCCCTCCATTTT
>many|TRBV7-2|TRBJ2-7|.
CASSYYPGRGSREQYF
TGTGCCAGCAGCTACTATCCGGGACGGGGGTCAAGAGAGCAGTACTTC
>many|TRBV3-1|TRBJ2-7|.
CASSQDPGQPYEQYF
TGTGCCAGCAGCCAAGACCCAGGACAGCCCTACGAGCAGTACTTC
>.|TRBV27|TRBJ2-1|.
CASSQLAPSSYNEQFF
TGTGCCAGCTCACAGCTGGCTCCGAGCTCCTACAATGAGCAGTTCTTC
>few|TRBV19|TRBJ2-3|TRBD2
CASSIDLAASTDTQYF
TGTGCCAGTAGTATAGACCTAGCGGCGAGCACAGATACGCAGTATTTT
>.|TRBV19|TRBJ1-2|.
CASSLLGGGGYGYTF
TGTGCCAGTAGCCTGCTGGGAGGGGGTGGCTATGGCTACACCTTC
>many|TRBV19|TRBJ2-2|.
CASSPPRGELFF
TGTGCCAGTAGTCCCCCGCGCGGGGAGCTGTTTTTT
>once|TRBV7-3|TRBJ2-1|.
CASSQGDEQFF
TGCGCCAGCAGCCAAGGGGATGAGCAGTTCTTC
>many|TRBV20-1|TRBJ2-1|.
CSAQSLTEQFF
TGCAGTGCCCAAAGTCTTACTGAGCAGTTCTTC
>.|TRBV27|TRBJ1-1|.
CASSGPDNTEAFF
TGTGCCAGCAGCGGCCCCGACAACACTGAGGCTTTCTTT
>many|TRBV7-2|TRBJ1-5|.
CASSVRADQPQHF
TGTGCCAGCAGCGTCCGGGCGGATCAGCCCCAGCATTTT
>many|TRBV6-5|TRBJ2-1|TRBD1
CTSSYSNRGLLNEQFF
TGTACCAGCAGTTACTCGAATAGGGGGCTTTTGAATGAGCAGTTCTTC
>many|TRBV4-1|TRBJ2-7|TRBD2
CASSHGSGTKTNEQYF
TGCGCCAGCAGCCACGGCTCCGGGACTAAGACTAACGAGCAGTACTTC
>many|TRBV2|TRBJ2-7|.
CASILGSANEQYF
TGTGCCAGCATCCTAGGGTCCGCCAACGAGCAGTACTTC
>many|TRBV9|TRBJ1-6|TRBD1
CASSDRGLPLHF
TGTGCCAGCAGCGACAGGGGATTACCCCTCCACTTT
>many|TRBV29-1|TRBJ1-1|TRBD1
CSVEEARGEAFF
TGCAGCGTTGAAGAGGCCAGGGGGGAAGCTTTCTTT
>.|TRBV9|TRBJ1-2|.
CASSAFSGSQYGYTF
TGTGCCAGCAGCGCCTTTAGCGGTTCCCAATATGGCTACACCTTC
>many|TRBV7-2|TRBJ2-3|.
CASSSGASASTDTQYF
TGTGCCAGCAGCTCCGGAGCTAGCGCCAGCACAGATACGCAGTATTTT
>many|TRBV5-1|TRBJ2-5|.
CASSLTDSQETQYF
TGCGCCAGCAGCTTGACAGATAGCCAAGAGACCCAGTACTTC
>many|TRBV6-6|TRBJ2-3|.
CASSYDPTDTQYF
TGTGCCAGCAGTTACGACCCCACAGATACGCAGTATTTT
>many|TRBV6-2/TRBV6-3|TRBJ2-3|.
CASSYGTKSFGTDTQYF
TGTGCCAGCAGTTATGGGACCAAATCGTTTGGCACAGATACGCAGTATTTT
>.|TRBV29-1|TRBJ2-1|TRBD1
CSVDRGRVGEQFF
TGCAGCGTTGACAGGGGGCGCGTCGGTGAGCAGTTCTTC
>.|TRBV4-1|TRBJ1-1|.
CASSPRAVEAEAFF
TGCGCCAGCAGCCCCCGGGCCGTCGAAGCCGAAGCTTTCTTT